A selection of T cell receptor beta chains follows, all from one sample in a study of regulatory T cells in long-lasting Graves disease. TCRdb reprocessed the multiplex PCR reads with MiXCR, giving one entry per CDR3 protein. This table has over 300,000 distinct CDR3 sequences, about 20% appearing once. The input for sequencing was peripheral blood mononuclear cells (PBMCs), taken when the disease was refractory, from a patient treated with antithyroid drugs. Receptors were obtained from a female donor with Graves disease. CDR3s include the opening cysteine and the closing phenylalanine or tryptophan. Each record gives: D gene, V gene, clone size, J gene, CDR3 DNA, CDR3 protein. The D gene is left open where the match is weak. Expanded clones are given a class, and other clones once, few, many or no size at all.

d_call: NA
v_call: TRBV7-8
clone_size: NA
j_call: TRBJ1-2
cdr3_nt: TGTGCCAGCAGCCCCCGGGCCCCATACCATGGCTACACCTTC
cdr3_aa: CASSPRAPYHGYTF

d_call: NA
v_call: TRBV27
clone_size: few
j_call: TRBJ2-7
cdr3_nt: TGTGCCAGCAGCCAAACTCCGGCCACTTCTTACGAGCAGTACTTC
cdr3_aa: CASSQTPATSYEQYF

d_call: NA
v_call: TRBV3-1
clone_size: NA
j_call: TRBJ1-1
cdr3_nt: TGTGCCAGCAGCCAAGGAGGGAGGAACACTGAAGCTTTCTTT
cdr3_aa: CASSQGGRNTEAFF

d_call: NA
v_call: TRBV12-3/TRBV12-4
clone_size: many
j_call: TRBJ2-5
cdr3_nt: TGTGCCAGCAGTTTATCCGGAAAAGAGACCCAGTACTTC
cdr3_aa: CASSLSGKETQYF

d_call: NA
v_call: TRBV13
clone_size: many
j_call: TRBJ1-6
cdr3_nt: TGTGCCAGCAGCTTAGGGGCAGGGTTCCATTCACCCCTCCACTTT
cdr3_aa: CASSLGAGFHSPLHF

d_call: TRBD1
v_call: TRBV25-1
clone_size: NA
j_call: TRBJ2-7
cdr3_nt: TGTGCCAGCAGTGAATACTCCGGGACAGGCTCCTACGAGCAGTACTTC
cdr3_aa: CASSEYSGTGSYEQYF

d_call: NA
v_call: TRBV2
clone_size: many
j_call: TRBJ2-7
cdr3_nt: TGTGCCAGCACCCGTGGGGGTCAGGGTTACCACGAGCAGTACTTC
cdr3_aa: CASTRGGQGYHEQYF

d_call: TRBD1
v_call: TRBV19
clone_size: few
j_call: TRBJ1-5
cdr3_nt: TGTGCCACATCACAGGGACAGGGGAAGGGGCAGCCCCAGCATTTT
cdr3_aa: CATSQGQGKGQPQHF

d_call: TRBD1
v_call: TRBV9
clone_size: few
j_call: TRBJ1-4
cdr3_nt: TGTGCCAGCAGCGTAGGACCAGGGGGCGGCTGGACTAATGAAAAACTGTTTTTT
cdr3_aa: CASSVGPGGGWTNEKLFF

d_call: NA
v_call: TRBV18
clone_size: few
j_call: TRBJ2-7
cdr3_nt: TGTGCCAGCTCAGACACAAGGGGGGCGTCCTACGAGCAGTACTTC
cdr3_aa: CASSDTRGASYEQYF

d_call: TRBD2
v_call: TRBV10-3
clone_size: NA
j_call: TRBJ2-7
cdr3_nt: TGTGCCATCAGTGAGCCTAGCGGGAGCCGGTTGGGCTACGAGCAGTACTTC
cdr3_aa: CAISEPSGSRLGYEQYF

d_call: TRBD1
v_call: TRBV20-1
clone_size: many
j_call: TRBJ1-5
cdr3_nt: TGCAGTGCTAGACCTCCAACCAGGGGGCCCCAGCCCCAGCATTTT
cdr3_aa: CSARPPTRGPQPQHF

d_call: NA
v_call: TRBV6-1
clone_size: many
j_call: TRBJ1-5
cdr3_nt: TGTGCCAGCAGAGATGGACGGTCGAATCAGCCCCAGCATTTT
cdr3_aa: CASRDGRSNQPQHF

d_call: NA
v_call: TRBV11-3
clone_size: NA
j_call: TRBJ2-2
cdr3_nt: TGTGCCAGCAGCAAGCTCTTGGTGGCCAGAGAAGTCACCGGGGAGCTGTTTTTT
cdr3_aa: CASSKLLVAREVTGELFF

d_call: NA
v_call: TRBV11-2
clone_size: many
j_call: TRBJ2-7
cdr3_nt: TGTGCCAGCAGCGCCGACGGAGGGGTCTACGAGCAGTACTTC
cdr3_aa: CASSADGGVYEQYF

d_call: NA
v_call: TRBV9
clone_size: NA
j_call: TRBJ1-5
cdr3_nt: TGTGCCAGCAGCGCTAGACGGGGGGAAGATCAGCCCCAGCATTTT
cdr3_aa: CASSARRGEDQPQHF

d_call: NA
v_call: TRBV27
clone_size: NA
j_call: TRBJ1-2
cdr3_nt: TGTGCCAGCAGTTTCATGGGGGACTATGGCTACACCTTC
cdr3_aa: CASSFMGDYGYTF

d_call: TRBD2
v_call: TRBV12-3/TRBV12-4
clone_size: medium-sized
j_call: TRBJ2-2
cdr3_nt: TGTGCCAGCAGCTTAGAGGAAAGGTCTAGCGGGAGGGCCGGGGAAAGCGGGGAGCTGTTTTTT
cdr3_aa: CASSLEERSSGRAGESGELFF

d_call: TRBD1
v_call: TRBV9
clone_size: NA
j_call: TRBJ2-5
cdr3_nt: TGTGCCAGCAGCCGGGGGACAGGGGGCCGCGAGACCCAGTACTTC
cdr3_aa: CASSRGTGGRETQYF

d_call: NA
v_call: TRBV7-2
clone_size: few
j_call: TRBJ1-1
cdr3_nt: TGTGCCAGCAGCGACACGGGTATCTTAGCTTTCTTT
cdr3_aa: CASSDTGILAFF

d_call: NA
v_call: TRBV7-3
clone_size: NA
j_call: TRBJ2-2
cdr3_nt: TGTGCCAGCAGCTCCGGGAGAGGACGGGTGGGGGAGCTGTTTTTT
cdr3_aa: CASSSGRGRVGELFF

d_call: NA
v_call: TRBV5-1
clone_size: NA
j_call: TRBJ2-1
cdr3_nt: TGCGCCAGCAGCTTTGGGGATACATCCTACAATGAGCAGTTCTTC
cdr3_aa: CASSFGDTSYNEQFF

d_call: NA
v_call: TRBV29-1
clone_size: few
j_call: TRBJ2-7
cdr3_nt: TGCAGCGTGGGAGGGAGATCAGGGGGGGAGCAGTACTTC
cdr3_aa: CSVGGRSGGEQYF

d_call: TRBD1
v_call: TRBV19
clone_size: many
j_call: TRBJ2-7
cdr3_nt: TGTGCCACCAGCGAGGGGGCCCCCTACGAGCAGTACTTC
cdr3_aa: CATSEGAPYEQYF

d_call: NA
v_call: TRBV7-9
clone_size: NA
j_call: TRBJ1-6
cdr3_nt: TGTGCCAGCAGCCGAAGCTCCTATAATTCACCCCTCCACTTT
cdr3_aa: CASSRSSYNSPLHF

d_call: TRBD1
v_call: TRBV6-1
clone_size: many
j_call: TRBJ1-3
cdr3_nt: TGTGCCAGCTCGACAGGGGAGTGGAGAAACACCATATATTTT
cdr3_aa: CASSTGEWRNTIYF

d_call: NA
v_call: TRBV7-8
clone_size: many
j_call: TRBJ2-7
cdr3_nt: TGTGCCAGCAGCTTACCCACAGTCGGCGCGCAGTACTTC
cdr3_aa: CASSLPTVGAQYF

d_call: TRBD1
v_call: TRBV5-1
clone_size: NA
j_call: TRBJ1-2
cdr3_nt: TGCGCCAGCAGCTCAATCCAGGGGGCGCTTGGCTACACCTTC
cdr3_aa: CASSSIQGALGYTF

d_call: NA
v_call: TRBV7-2
clone_size: few
j_call: TRBJ1-1
cdr3_nt: TGTGCCAGCAGCTTAGCCGGGGGTGTGAACACTGAAGCTTTCTTT
cdr3_aa: CASSLAGGVNTEAFF

d_call: NA
v_call: TRBV20-1
clone_size: NA
j_call: TRBJ1-2
cdr3_nt: TGCAGTGCCCCGGACAGCTATGGCTACACCTTC
cdr3_aa: CSAPDSYGYTF

d_call: NA
v_call: TRBV7-9
clone_size: few
j_call: TRBJ2-5
cdr3_nt: TGTGCCGGCAGCCAACAGGGACGCGGGACCCAGTACTTC
cdr3_aa: CAGSQQGRGTQYF

d_call: NA
v_call: TRBV7-2
clone_size: many
j_call: TRBJ1-5
cdr3_nt: TGTGCCAGCAGCTCCTGGGAGGGGAGCAATCAGCCCCAGCATTTT
cdr3_aa: CASSSWEGSNQPQHF

d_call: NA
v_call: TRBV29-1
clone_size: NA
j_call: TRBJ2-7
cdr3_nt: TGCAGCGTTGAAGATGACCGCTCCGAGCAGTACTTC
cdr3_aa: CSVEDDRSEQYF

d_call: NA
v_call: TRBV4-2
clone_size: NA
j_call: TRBJ2-2
cdr3_nt: TGTGCCAGCAGCCAAGATACACGGGGACTGTTTTTT
cdr3_aa: CASSQDTRGLFF

d_call: TRBD1
v_call: TRBV5-1
clone_size: few
j_call: TRBJ1-1
cdr3_nt: TGCGCCAGCAGCTTGGTAGGCAGGGGGTTGGTCACTGAAGCTTTCTTT
cdr3_aa: CASSLVGRGLVTEAFF

d_call: NA
v_call: TRBV24-1
clone_size: NA
j_call: TRBJ1-3
cdr3_nt: TGTGCCACCAGTGACGACACTGGAAACACCATATATTTT
cdr3_aa: CATSDDTGNTIYF

d_call: TRBD1
v_call: TRBV11-2
clone_size: many
j_call: TRBJ1-6
cdr3_nt: TGTGCCAGCAGCCCAATTCCTTTTCGACAGGGAGCACGGAATTCACCCCTCCACTTT
cdr3_aa: CASSPIPFRQGARNSPLHF

d_call: TRBD2
v_call: TRBV6-1
clone_size: few
j_call: TRBJ2-6
cdr3_nt: TGTGCCAGCAGTGCCACATTGACTAGCGGGACCTCCTCTGGGGCCAACGTCCTGACTTTC
cdr3_aa: CASSATLTSGTSSGANVLTF

d_call: NA
v_call: TRBV28
clone_size: NA
j_call: TRBJ2-7
cdr3_nt: TGTGCCAGCAGCTTGGGCCAAGACGAGCAGTACTTC
cdr3_aa: CASSLGQDEQYF

d_call: NA
v_call: TRBV6-1
clone_size: many
j_call: TRBJ1-2
cdr3_nt: TGTGCCAGCAGCCAATGGACCGCTGGACCCTATGGCTACACCTTC
cdr3_aa: CASSQWTAGPYGYTF

d_call: TRBD2
v_call: TRBV4-1
clone_size: few
j_call: TRBJ2-7
cdr3_nt: TGCGCCAGCAGCCAAGTCTTGGCCGTTGGGGGGGATCCCTACGAGCAGTACTTC
cdr3_aa: CASSQVLAVGGDPYEQYF

d_call: NA
v_call: TRBV28
clone_size: many
j_call: TRBJ2-7
cdr3_nt: TGTGCCAGCAGTTCCCCTCGAGGGGAACTGTACGAGCAGTACTTC
cdr3_aa: CASSSPRGELYEQYF

d_call: NA
v_call: TRBV20-1
clone_size: many
j_call: TRBJ2-7
cdr3_nt: TGCAGTGCTAGAGTCGGTCCGGGCAGCTCCTACGAGCAGTACTTC
cdr3_aa: CSARVGPGSSYEQYF

d_call: NA
v_call: TRBV4-3
clone_size: many
j_call: TRBJ1-4
cdr3_nt: TGCGCCAGCAGCCAAAAGGATGCAACTAATGAAAAACTGTTTTTT
cdr3_aa: CASSQKDATNEKLFF

d_call: NA
v_call: TRBV12-3/TRBV12-4
clone_size: many
j_call: TRBJ1-5
cdr3_nt: TGTGCCAGCAGTCCAGCACATCCAGGTCAGCCCCAGCATTTT
cdr3_aa: CASSPAHPGQPQHF

d_call: NA
v_call: TRBV29-1
clone_size: NA
j_call: TRBJ1-2
cdr3_nt: TGCAGCCACCCGGGGCAGCCTGGCTACACCTTC
cdr3_aa: CSHPGQPGYTF

d_call: NA
v_call: TRBV28
clone_size: few
j_call: TRBJ2-2
cdr3_nt: TGTGCCAGCAGTTCGCCAACTCCGAACACCGGGGAGCTGTTTTTT
cdr3_aa: CASSSPTPNTGELFF

d_call: TRBD2
v_call: TRBV30
clone_size: many
j_call: TRBJ2-5
cdr3_nt: TGTGCCTGGAGCAGCGGGAGTTGGGTAGAGACCCAGTACTTC
cdr3_aa: CAWSSGSWVETQYF

d_call: NA
v_call: TRBV2
clone_size: few
j_call: TRBJ1-6
cdr3_nt: TGTGCCTCCCGGACAGACGTCCCCTATTCACCCCTCCACTTT
cdr3_aa: CASRTDVPYSPLHF

d_call: NA
v_call: TRBV3-1
clone_size: many
j_call: TRBJ1-5
cdr3_nt: TGTGCCAGCAGCCAGGCAGGGGTTTTGAGCAATCAGCCCCAGCATTTT
cdr3_aa: CASSQAGVLSNQPQHF

d_call: TRBD2
v_call: TRBV6-2/TRBV6-3
clone_size: few
j_call: TRBJ2-1
cdr3_nt: TGTGCCAGCATAAGACTAGCGGGAACTTACAATGAGCAGTTCTTC
cdr3_aa: CASIRLAGTYNEQFF

d_call: NA
v_call: TRBV5-1
clone_size: NA
j_call: TRBJ1-1
cdr3_nt: TGCGCCAGCAGCTCGGGGACACTCCTGAACACTGAAGCTTTCTTT
cdr3_aa: CASSSGTLLNTEAFF

d_call: NA
v_call: TRBV11-2
clone_size: many
j_call: TRBJ2-2
cdr3_nt: TGTGCCAGCAGCTCGCTGAGGGGTCACACCGGGGAGCTGTTTTTT
cdr3_aa: CASSSLRGHTGELFF

d_call: NA
v_call: TRBV2
clone_size: many
j_call: TRBJ1-1
cdr3_nt: TGTGCCAGCAGTGACGGACAGACCTTGAACACTGAAGCTTTCTTT
cdr3_aa: CASSDGQTLNTEAFF

d_call: TRBD1
v_call: TRBV12-3/TRBV12-4
clone_size: NA
j_call: TRBJ2-7
cdr3_nt: TGTGCCAGCAGCTCGACAGGGGAGGTTAACGAGCAGTACTTC
cdr3_aa: CASSSTGEVNEQYF